The 2 T cell receptor beta chains below come from one sample, sequenced in a study of T cells in Graves' hyperthyroidism and ophthalmopathy. Amplification of TCR beta CDR3 regions was performed using RNA transcripts as template. HTBI primers were the set used in a first-round RT-PCR of the TCR CDR3. Each CDR3 protein is one row after TCRdb ran MiXCR on the multiplex PCR reads. The sample contains more than 300,000 distinct CDR3 sequences, around 18% of which appear only once. Sequenced material: blood. Source of these receptors: a man in his late teens or twenties with Graves' ophthalmopathy.

This clonotype showed up many times. The chain carries TRBV6-1 and TRBJ1-1; maybe TRBD1 (5 bases). Trimming took 5 bases from V and 6 from J, leaving 16 bases between them. Germline V lookup: CDR1 MNHNS, CDR2 SASEGT. The CDR3 is 14 amino acids. Written as DNA, the CDR3 is TGTGCCAGCAGTTCCCTTAAGGGGTTATCTGAAGCTTTCTTT. This translates into CASSSLKGLSEAFF.

The V gene is TRBV28, the J gene TRBJ2-7; 7 nucleotides line up with TRBD2. Trimming at V came to 3 bases and at J to 3 bases, leaving 2 bases not matched to a gene. The CDR3 loop spans 13 amino acids. Looked up from germline, CDR1 is MDHEN and CDR2 is SYDVKM. In nucleotides, the CDR3 is TGTGCCAGCAGTTTTACTAGCGTCTACGAGCAGTACTTC. Translated: CASSFTSVYEQYF.